These T cell receptor beta chains were read from a single sample in a study of shared clonotypes between healthy human individuals. TCRdb's table, derived via immunoSEQ multiplex PCR, lists solely in-frame clones and lacks some. This table has millions of clones, just over 90% appearing once. The sequenced material came from naive CD4+ T cells sorted from blood. The receptor source for this set is a man between 18 and 29 years old in good health. Each CDR3 is given with its conserved first and last residue. D genes are given only for firm matches. Only part of the rows carry a size: once, few, many, or a class if the clone is expanded.

-	-	TRBV6-1	TRBJ1-2	TGTGCCAGCAGTGAAGAGGGGTTTGGCTACACCTTC	CASSEEGFGYTF
-	-	TRBV19	TRBJ1-1	TGTGCCAGTAGTATGGGGATTCGGAACACGAACACTGAAGCTTTCTTT	CASSMGIRNTNTEAFF
-	-	TRBV7-2	TRBJ2-7	TGTGCCAGCAGCCGGCGGGGTTCAGGCTACGAGCAGTACTTC	CASSRRGSGYEQYF
-	-	TRBV11-2	TRBJ2-3	TGTGCCAGCAGCTTCGCTCCCACAGATACGCAGTATTTT	CASSFAPTDTQYF
-	-	TRBV5-1	TRBJ2-7	TGCGCCAGCAGCCCTGGGGGCTACGAGCAGTACTTC	CASSPGGYEQYF
-	TRBD2	TRBV7-2	TRBJ2-1	TGTGCCAGCAGCTTAGTCGGGACTAGCGCGCAAGGTGAGCAGTTCTTC	CASSLVGTSAQGEQFF
-	TRBD1	TRBV28	TRBJ2-7	TGTGCCAGCAGAGGCCGGGACAGGGTCTACGAGCAGTACTTC	CASRGRDRVYEQYF
-	TRBD1	TRBV6-5	TRBJ1-3	TGTGCCAGCAGGCGACAGGGGAGCTCTGGAAACACCATATATTTT	CASRRQGSSGNTIYF
-	TRBD1	TRBV18	TRBJ2-7	TGTGCCAGCTCACCGGGACAGGGAAACGAGCAGTACTTC	CASSPGQGNEQYF
once	-	TRBV20-1	TRBJ2-1	TGCAGTGCTAGAGAATACATGGAGCAGTTCTTC	CSAREYMEQFF
-	-	TRBV5-1	TRBJ2-2	TGCGCCAGCAGCTTGGCGGGAGTCATTACCGGGGAGCTGTTTTTT	CASSLAGVITGELFF
-	-	TRBV11-2	TRBJ2-3	TGTGCCAGCACCTTTCCGGGGTTACAAAATACGCAGTATTTT	CASTFPGLQNTQYF
-	-	TRBV7-8	TRBJ1-5	TGTGCCAGCAGCTTAGTCTCCGGGGGGACACGGGGCTATCAGCCCCAGCATTTT	CASSLVSGGTRGYQPQHF
-	TRBD1	TRBV4-1	TRBJ1-2	TGCGCCAGCAGCCGGACAGGGGAAATACGGGGCTACACCTTC	CASSRTGEIRGYTF
-	-	TRBV6-5	TRBJ2-2	TGTGCCAGCACTAACAGTGGGACCGGGGAGCTGTTTTTT	CASTNSGTGELFF
-	TRBD2	TRBV29-1	TRBJ2-7	TGCAGCGTGAGACTAGCGCGGGGGCAGTACTTC	CSVRLARGQYF
-	-	TRBV5-1	TRBJ2-1	TGCGCCAGCAGCTTCGCATACAATGAGCAGTTCTTC	CASSFAYNEQFF
-	TRBD2	TRBV5-6	TRBJ2-7	TGTGCCAGCAGCTTGGTTTGGACTAGCGCTGCCTACGAGCAGTACTTC	CASSLVWTSAAYEQYF
-	TRBD1	TRBV4-1	TRBJ1-4	TGCGCCAGCAGCCAAGGCGACAGGGTGCTTAATGAAAAACTGTTTTTT	CASSQGDRVLNEKLFF
-	-	TRBV28	TRBJ1-5	TGCGCCAGCAGTTTAAAGGGAAGGTGGCAGCCCCAGCATTTT	CASSLKGRWQPQHF
-	TRBD2	TRBV27	TRBJ2-1	TGTGCCAGCAGTTTAGGGTCTAGCGGGTACAATGAGCAGTTCTTC	CASSLGSSGYNEQFF
-	-	TRBV18	TRBJ2-1	TGTGCCAGCTCACCTTTACCAGGGACCAATGAGCAGTTCTTC	CASSPLPGTNEQFF
-	-	TRBV5-8	TRBJ1-1	TGTGCCAGCAGTTCCCCTCCTGGGACTGAAGCTTTCTTT	CASSSPPGTEAFF
-	TRBD2	TRBV7-9	TRBJ2-1	TGTGCCAGCAACTTAGGCGGGAGGGGGTACAATGAGCAGTTCTTC	CASNLGGRGYNEQFF
-	TRBD2	TRBV18	TRBJ2-7	TGTGCCAGCTCACCGGGAGGGCTTGAGCAGTACTTC	CASSPGGLEQYF
-	TRBD1	TRBV27	TRBJ1-2	TGTGCCAGCAGTGACACAGGGGGGGCTGTTCTATATGGCTACACCTTC	CASSDTGGAVLYGYTF
-	-	TRBV7-2	TRBJ1-2	TGTGCCAGCAGCTTAGGTTCAGCCGGGGGGGGCTATGGCTACACCTTC	CASSLGSAGGGYGYTF
-	TRBD1	TRBV6-6	TRBJ1-3	TGTGCCAGCAGGAACAGGGGGTTGAGCTCTGGAAACACCATATATTTT	CASRNRGLSSGNTIYF
-	-	TRBV6-5	TRBJ1-6	TGTGCCAGCAGTTACGGGAATCCCCATTCACCCCTCCACTTT	CASSYGNPHSPLHF
-	-	TRBV2	TRBJ1-2	TGTGCCAGCAGTGTCGGGGTTGGCTACACCTTC	CASSVGVGYTF
-	-	TRBV19	TRBJ2-3	TGTGCCAGTAGTCCTGAAACAGCTCCAGATACGCAGTATTTT	CASSPETAPDTQYF
-	-	TRBV6-5	TRBJ1-4	TGTGCCAGCAGGCAGGGAGGGGATGAAAAACTGTTTTTT	CASRQGGDEKLFF
-	-	TRBV30	TRBJ2-4	TGTGCCTGGAGCAGATGGGTAGCCAAAAACATTCAGTACTTC	CAWSRWVAKNIQYF
once	-	TRBV5-1	TRBJ2-7	TGCGCCAGCAGCTTGTCGGGGGTGGTCTACGAGCAGTACTTC	CASSLSGVVYEQYF
-	TRBD2	TRBV15	TRBJ2-1	TGTGCCACCAGCAGAGATGCGGTAGCGGGAGATGAGCAGTTCTTC	CATSRDAVAGDEQFF